These T cell receptor beta chains were read from a single sample in a study of blood T cell repertoires in COVID-19. Using immunoSEQ multiplex PCR, the repertoire was profiled, and TCRdb retains in-frame clones only, with some absent. Of some 250,000 clones in the sample, roughly nine tenths were seen once. Material: peripheral blood. The receptors here all came from a man in his sixties with acute or convalescent COVID-19. CDR3s include the opening cysteine and the closing phenylalanine or tryptophan. A D gene is named only where the DNA matches it firmly. Where a row states a size, it is once, few, many or the class of an expanded clone; other rows omit it.

V	D	J	size	CDR3	DNA
TRBV20-1	TRBD2	TRBJ2-5	.	CSASDPSGLAVETQYF	TGCAGTGCCAGTGACCCTAGCGGGTTGGCGGTAGAGACCCAGTACTTC
TRBV13	TRBD2	TRBJ2-3	.	CASSFQASGRADTQYF	TGTGCCAGCAGCTTCCAGGCTAGCGGGAGGGCAGATACGCAGTATTTT
TRBV27	TRBD2	TRBJ2-1	.	CASSSRTSPYNEQFF	TGTGCCAGCAGCTCCCGGACTAGCCCTTACAATGAGCAGTTCTTC
TRBV7-7	.	TRBJ2-2	.	CASSPGSEGGELFF	TGTGCTAGCAGCCCGGGATCCGAGGGCGGGGAGCTGTTTTTT
TRBV7-8	.	TRBJ1-5	.	CASSLGQTGSGGPQHF	TGTGCCAGCAGCTTAGGCCAAACAGGGAGCGGGGGGCCCCAGCATTTT
TRBV7-8	TRBD1	TRBJ1-2	.	CASSPRDRGPYGYTF	TGTGCCAGCAGCCCGCGGGACAGGGGGCCCTATGGCTACACCTTC
TRBV6-5	TRBD1	TRBJ1-4	once	CASSSGQGNEKLFF	TGTGCCAGCAGTTCCGGACAGGGGAATGAAAAACTGTTTTTT
TRBV11-3	.	TRBJ2-2	.	CASSLQGSGELFF	TGTGCCAGCAGCTTACAGGGTTCCGGGGAGCTGTTTTTT
TRBV7-8	TRBD1	TRBJ2-3	.	CASSSDRASTDTQYF	TGTGCCAGCAGCTCCGACAGGGCTAGCACAGATACGCAGTATTTT
TRBV9	.	TRBJ2-2	medium-sized	CASTGPTGHGELFF	TGTGCCAGCACAGGGCCAACAGGTCACGGGGAGCTGTTTTTT
TRBV2	.	TRBJ1-1	.	CASSVVQGFTEAFF	TGTGCCAGCAGTGTGGTTCAGGGTTTCACTGAAGCTTTCTTT
TRBV2	.	TRBJ2-1	.	CASSENRLPLDNEQFF	TGTGCCAGCAGTGAAAATAGACTCCCTCTGGATAATGAGCAGTTCTTC